The clone carrying this T cell receptor beta chain was recorded at least ten times. Using RNA transcripts as the source, TCR beta CDR3 regions were amplified. A set of HTBI primers served as the primers for a first-round RT-PCR of the TCR CDR3. MiXCR was run by TCRdb on the multiplex PCR reads, yielding one entry per CDR3 protein. The repertoire holds around 290,000 distinct CDR3 sequences, 10% to 15% seen once, with about 8% in the top ten. The ends were cut back, 5 bases at V and 11 bases at J, with 15 bases in the middle. CDR3 length: 12 residues. Clinicians diagnosed patients from clinical symptoms, serum thyroxine and TRAb, thyroid ultrasound and orbital computed tomography. A roughly 9.1 ml volume of fresh peripheral blood provided the PBMCs. The data originate from a study of T cells in Graves' hyperthyroidism and ophthalmopathy.

The sequencing input was blood. The chain has TRBV12-3 or TRBV12-4 and TRBJ1-1, with a tentative D call TRBD1 (6 bases). The TCR originated in a woman aged 30 to 39 with Graves' hyperthyroidism that later progressed to Graves' ophthalmopathy. The CDR3 protein is CASSPWTAAAFF. CDR3 sequence (DNA): TGTGCCAGCAGTCCGTGGACAGCGGCCGCTTTCTTT.